Below, 7 T cell receptor beta chains from the same sample are listed, as sequenced in a study of cytomegalovirus exposure and HLA in healthy donors. This PCR relied on a set of 60 Vbeta primers and 13 Jbeta primers. This table comes from immunoSEQ multiplex PCR, and its TCRdb copy is limited to in-frame clones, with some not included. Here the sample spans about 130,000 clones, approximately 71% being singletons. Sequencing was done on a sample of PBMCs. These receptors were obtained from a man aged 30 to 45 in good health and CMV-seronegative.

The rearrangement links TRBV6-1 to TRBJ2-3; no reliable D call. Germline assignment: CDR1 MNHNS and CDR2 SASEGT. V was cut by 3 bases and J by 1 base, with 8 bases left in between. The CDR3 sequence is 14 residues long. CDR3 protein: CASSDAQGTDTQYF. CDR3 coding DNA: TGTGCCAGCAGTGACGCGCAGGGCACAGATACGCAGTATTTT.

The genes are TRBV5-1 and TRBJ2-5; possibly TRBD2 for D (5 bases). The CDR3 is 14 amino acids. Trimming left V 2 bases short and J 2 bases short, with 10 bases between. The V gene's germline CDR1 is SGHRS and CDR2 YFSETQ. As DNA, the CDR3 is TGCGCCAGCAGCTTCAGACTACGACAAGAGACCCAGTACTTC. Translating it yields CASSFRLRQETQYF.

This chain connects TRBV25-1 to TRBJ2-2; 7 bases are shared with TRBD1. V lost 3 bases, J lost 1 base, and 5 bases stayed unmatched. Germline V gene data show CDR1 as MGHDK and CDR2 as SYGVNS. The CDR3 runs to 16 residues. Here the CDR3 reads CASSDPRGWNTGELFF. For the CDR3, the DNA is TGTGCCAGCAGTGATCCCAGGGGGTGGAACACCGGGGAGCTGTTTTTT.

This clone appeared a single time. The gene calls are TRBV6-5 and TRBJ1-2, with a possible D match to TRBD1 (6 bases). Germline assignment: CDR1 MNHEY and CDR2 SVGAGI. The germline V and J ends were trimmed by 6 bases and 4 bases, with 12 bases remaining between them. The CDR3 sequence is 13 residues long. CDR3 sequence (DNA): TGTGCCAGCAGCACGACAGGCCCCTATGGCTACACCTTC. As protein: CASSTTGPYGYTF.

This clone was detected once. The sample holds other DNA sequences that translate to the same CDR3. The rearrangement links TRBV2 to TRBJ2-1; maybe TRBD1 (6 bases). The CDR3 totals 17 residues. Trimming took 6 bases from V and 3 from J, leaving 21 bases between them. Germline-derived CDR1 and CDR2 are SNHLY and FYNNEI. Written as DNA, the CDR3 is TGTGCCAGCAGCGTCCCCACAGGGAGCTGGTACTACAATGAGCAGTTCTTC. Its translation: CASSVPTGSWYYNEQFF.

As to this clone: The identical CDR3 is also encoded by other nucleotide sequences in the sample. J is TRBJ1-2 and V is TRBV2; D may be TRBD1 (6 bases). This CDR3 has 14 residues. V lost 3 bases, J lost 11 bases, and 19 bases lay in between. Germline V CDR1 and CDR2: SNHLY, FYNNEI. As DNA, the CDR3 is TGTGCCAGCAGTGACAGTACAGGGAAAGGAGGTTACACCTTC. Translated, it gives CASSDSTGKGGYTF.

The chain couples TRBV7-3 to TRBJ2-2; 9 nucleotides line up with TRBD1. The trim removed 3 bases at V and 6 bases at J, leaving 5 bases unmatched. Germline lookup yields CDR1 SGHTA and CDR2 FQGTGA. This CDR3 has 15 amino acids. CDR3 amino acids: CASSLGTGRSGELFF. Here the CDR3 DNA reads TGTGCCAGCAGCTTGGGGACAGGGCGGTCCGGGGAGCTGTTTTTT.